Listed here is a single TCR beta chain. As processed by the authors: Reference gene primer amplification gave estimated nucleated cell counts. Method: immunoSEQ multiplex PCR; TCRdb's copy keeps in-frame clones and lacks some. V and J calls and clone size are given by that table; D and trimming were obtained from the DNA. Altogether tens of thousands of clones are present, around 92% being singletons, with the ten largest covering 8.5% to 10%. These data originate in a study of blood T cell repertoires in COVID-19. Across the study: The cDNA or gDNA used as material had been derived from T cells, B-cell-depleted T cells, or PBMCs.

Per the germline V gene, CDR1 is LNHDA and CDR2 is SQIVND (reference sequence). There are 13 residues in the CDR3. V gave up 2 bases and J gave up 5 bases, with 8 bases separating them. The TCR sequence derives from a human donor in a cohort sampled during active COVID-19. V gene TRBV19 combines with J gene TRBJ2-3; maybe TRBD2 (5 bases). Sample: peripheral blood. Written as DNA, the CDR3 is TGTGCCAGTAGTATACTAGCTTTAGATACGCAGTATTTT. Its protein product is CASSILALDTQYF.